Below are 30 T cell receptor beta chains sequenced from a single sample in a study of T cells in Graves' hyperthyroidism and ophthalmopathy. Amplified regions were TCR beta CDR3 sequences from RNA transcripts. Carried out on the TCR CDR3, a first-round RT-PCR used the HTBI primer set. Each CDR3 protein gets one entry after TCRdb re-called the multiplex PCR reads with MiXCR. The repertoire holds more than 500,000 distinct CDR3 sequences, with about 16% as singletons. What was sequenced was blood. The receptors stem from a woman in her twenties or thirties with Graves' ophthalmopathy.

As to this clonotype: A much larger clone lies a single base off, so this may be a read error. The genes are TRBV29-1 and TRBJ1-5, with unresolved D. Germline lookup yields CDR1 SQVTM and CDR2 ANQGSEA. The CDR3 sequence is 12 residues long. The V and J ends lost 1 base and 2 bases respectively, with 3 bases between them. The CDR3 is CSVEGRNQPQHF. CDR3 DNA sequence: TGCAGCGTTGAAGGGCGCAATCAGCCCCAGCATTTT.

This clonotype was found many times. The V gene is TRBV2, the J gene TRBJ2-5, with 9 bases fitting TRBD1. The CDR3 is 13 amino acids. V trimming: 4 bases; J trimming: 4 bases; junction bases outside the gene matches: 1. Germline V gene data show CDR1 as SNHLY and CDR2 as FYNNEI. CDR3 sequence: CASSADRGETQYF. DNA for the CDR3: TGTGCCAGCAGTGCGGACAGGGGAGAGACCCAGTACTTC.

The table lists this clonotype with many counts. The gene calls are TRBV28 and TRBJ2-7, with D possibly matching TRBD1 (6 bases). Germline CDR1 reads MDHEN; CDR2 reads SYDVKM. There are 13 residues in the CDR3. V shed 1 base and J shed 6 bases, with 10 bases lying between them. CDR3 coding DNA: TGTGCCAGCAGTTTATTGGGGGCCTTCGAGCAGTACTTC. It is translated as CASSLLGAFEQYF.

The V and J genes are TRBV10-3 and TRBJ2-3; D uncertain. The CDR3 is made up of 15 amino acids. Germline CDR1 ENHRY, CDR2 SYGVKD. Trimming shortened V by 3 bases and J by 2 bases, and 12 bases separated the two germline ends. CDR3 sequence reads: CAISEYGGSTDTQYF. The CDR3 bases are TGTGCCATCAGTGAATACGGCGGTTCCACAGATACGCAGTATTTT.

This clonotype was detected only a few times. V usage is TRBV28 and J usage is TRBJ1-2, with D uncertain. V lost 9 bases to trimming and J lost 4 bases, with 9 bases between them. This CDR3 is 11 amino acids long. Germline V gene data show CDR1 as MDHEN and CDR2 as SYDVKM. The CDR3 sequence: CASEMAYGYTF. The CDR3 DNA sequence: TGTGCCAGTGAGATGGCCTATGGCTACACCTTC.

V is TRBV9 and J is TRBJ2-1, with 9 bases identical to TRBD2. Trimming removed 0 bases from V and 10 bases from J; junction bases left unmatched: 11. CDR1 SGDLS and CDR2 YYNGEE come from the germline V gene. The length of the CDR3 is 16 residues. CDR3 bases: TGTGCCAGCAGCGTAGGAGGGGGGGGACTAGCACCCGAGCAGTTCTTC. This gives the protein CASSVGGGGLAPEQFF.

This clonotype was picked up many times. The J gene is TRBJ1-2, the V gene TRBV27; TRBD1 might be the D (6 bases). Germline CDR1 is MNHEY and CDR2 is SMNVEV (reference sequence). The V end lost 5 bases, the J end lost 4 bases, and 20 bases lay between the germline ends. This CDR3 region has 16 residues. The CDR3 nucleotides read TGTGCCAGCAGTGGCCGACAGGTCCCGCACCGCTATGGCTACACCTTC. Its protein is CASSGRQVPHRYGYTF.

J is TRBJ2-7 and V is TRBV28; 9 bases agree with TRBD1. The length of the CDR3 is 18 residues. Trimming at V came to 6 bases and at J to 4 bases, leaving 19 bases not matched to a gene. Germline CDR1 MDHEN, CDR2 SYDVKM. The CDR3 sequence: CASSLVLVQGAMTYEQYF. DNA for the CDR3: TGTGCCAGCAGCTTGGTCCTCGTACAGGGGGCGATGACTTACGAGCAGTACTTC.

This clonotype was counted only a few times. V usage is TRBV9 and J usage is TRBJ2-1; 8 bases match TRBD1. The CDR3 is 17 amino acids. The V gene end was trimmed by 3 bases and the J gene end by 4 bases; junction bases not matched to a gene: 12. Germline CDR1 and CDR2: SGDLS and YYNGEE. The CDR3 nucleotides are TGTGCCAGCAGCGCAGACAGGGGTGCGGCGGTATACAATGAGCAGTTCTTC. It yields the protein CASSADRGAAVYNEQFF. The complete variable domain, with remaining parts taken from reference TRBV9 and TRBJ2-1, reads DSGVTQTPKHLITATGQRVTLRCSPRSGDLSVYWYQQSLDQGLQFLIQYYNGEERAKGNILERFSAQQFPDLHSELNLSSLELGDSALYFCASSADRGAAVYNEQFFGPGTRLTVL.

The chain couples TRBV27 to TRBJ1-2; no clear D. Trimming removed 3 bases from V and 3 bases from J, with 11 bases in between. This CDR3 is built from 14 residues. The V gene's germline CDR1 is MNHEY and CDR2 SMNVEV (reference sequence). CDR3 region: CASSFDSGDYGYTF. In nucleotides, the CDR3 is TGTGCCAGCAGTTTCGATTCCGGGGACTATGGCTACACCTTC.

This clonotype showed up many times. The rearrangement links TRBV5-1 to TRBJ1-1; tentatively, D is TRBD1 (6 bases). In germline, CDR1 is SGHRS, CDR2 YFSETQ. V gave up 3 bases and J gave up 3 bases, with 15 bases separating them. The CDR3 covers 15 residues. In nucleotides, the CDR3 is TGCGCCAGCAGCTGGGGGGGGGCTCAAGACACTGAAGCTTTCTTT. Its translation: CASSWGGAQDTEAFF.

The table lists this clonotype with many counts. CDR3 sequence reads: CASSLDGFSNQPQHF. In nucleotides, the CDR3 is TGCGCCAGCAGCTTGGACGGGTTTAGCAATCAGCCCCAGCATTTT. The chain combines TRBV5-1 with TRBJ1-5; the D is unclear. The V end lost 0 bases, the J end lost 0 bases, and 7 bases lay between the germline ends. CDR1 and CDR2 (germline): SGHRS, YFSETQ. The CDR3 contains 15 residues.

This chain connects TRBV27 to TRBJ2-3; no clear D. V was cut by 6 bases and J by 0 bases, with 13 bases left in between. The germline CDR1 and CDR2 sequences are MNHEY and SMNVEV (reference sequence). The length of the CDR3 is 15 residues. As DNA, the CDR3 is TGTGCCAGCAGCTCAGACACCCTTAGCACAGATACGCAGTATTTT. This sequence encodes CASSSDTLSTDTQYF.

Only a few counts were recorded for this clonotype. This rearrangement joins TRBV27 to TRBJ2-1; possible D gene TRBD2, 6 bases. Trimming removed 3 bases at V and 0 bases at J, with 9 bases between. CDR3 length: 15 residues. CDR1 and CDR2 from the germline V gene are MNHEY and SMNVEV (reference sequence). This CDR3 reads CASSFRDFSYNEQFF. The DNA of the CDR3 is TGTGCCAGCAGTTTTCGGGACTTCTCCTACAATGAGCAGTTCTTC.

Ten or more counts support this clonotype. The rearrangement uses TRBV12-3 or TRBV12-4 and TRBJ2-5; 8 nucleotides align to TRBD2. V lost 7 bases to trimming and J lost 3 bases; unmatched junction nucleotides: 7. CDR3 length equals 14 residues. As DNA, the CDR3 is TGTGCCAGCACCGAGCGGGGGTTAAAAGAGACCCAGTACTTC. It is translated as CASTERGLKETQYF.

This clonotype was seen more than once but under ten times. V and J are TRBV20-1 and TRBJ1-5; no firm D call. The CDR3 covers 14 residues. Trimming stripped 3 bases from V and 4 bases from J, with 13 bases between. Germline lookup yields CDR1 DFQATT and CDR2 SNEGSKA (reference sequence). CDR3 protein: CSARVVAKNQPQHF. The CDR3 DNA reads as TGCAGTGCTAGGGTGGTGGCCAAGAATCAGCCCCAGCATTTT.

The chain employs TRBV6-5 and TRBJ1-2, with a weak D call TRBD1 (5 bases). The ends were cut back, 0 bases at V and 3 bases at J, with 17 bases in the middle. CDR3 size: 17 residues. Germline V gives CDR1 MNHEY, CDR2 SVGAGI. CDR3 region: CASSYSTSGWPYYGYTF. The CDR3 nucleotides are TGTGCCAGCAGTTACTCGACTTCAGGGTGGCCTTACTATGGCTACACCTTC.

The sample holds a few counts of this clonotype. This chain links TRBV7-2 with TRBJ1-2, with D uncertain. Trimming stripped 3 bases from V and 10 bases from J, with 9 bases between. This CDR3 spans 11 amino acids. Germline-derived CDR1 and CDR2 are SGHTA and FQGNSA. The CDR3 spells CASSFGPAYTF. CDR3 DNA: TGTGCCAGCAGCTTCGGACCTGCCTACACCTTC.

There are many counts of this clonotype. The chain recombines TRBV28 with TRBJ2-1; TRBD2 matches at 8 bases. The CDR3 consists of 16 residues. After removal of 8 bases from V and 9 bases from J, the junction contained 18 bases not matched to a gene. Germline V gives CDR1 MDHEN, CDR2 SYDVKM. The CDR3 region is CASDISKGLVVGEQFF. CDR3 coding DNA: TGTGCCAGCGATATCTCTAAGGGACTAGTTGTGGGTGAGCAGTTCTTC.

This clonotype was detected many times. The chain is built from TRBV5-1 and TRBJ2-7; perhaps TRBD2 as D (6 bases). The CDR3 extends over 16 amino acids. V was clipped by 1 base and J by 5 bases, with 19 bases between them. Germline lookup yields CDR1 SGHRS and CDR2 YFSETQ. This chain's CDR3 is CASSLRIGGVSHEQYF. The CDR3 nucleotides are TGCGCCAGCAGCTTGAGAATTGGCGGGGTTTCCCACGAGCAGTACTTC.

This clonotype was seen at least ten times. The gene calls are TRBV2 and TRBJ1-5, with D perhaps TRBD1 (5 bases). CDR3 size: 15 residues. Germline CDR1 reads SNHLY; CDR2 reads FYNNEI. V was shortened by 6 bases and J by 5 bases, with 17 bases between the two germline ends. CDR3 bases: TGTGCCAGCAGGCGGGGTCCGGGGGGAGATCAGCCCCAGCATTTT. It codes for CASRRGPGGDQPQHF.

This clonotype was counted many times. The V and J genes are TRBV29-1 and TRBJ2-5; weak D call: TRBD2 (7 bases). CDR1 SQVTM and CDR2 ANQGSEA come from the germline V gene. V was cut by 6 bases and J by 4 bases, with 15 bases left in between. There are 13 residues in the CDR3. CDR3 coding DNA: TGCAGCGTCAAGGGGGGGGGCAGAGAGACCCAGTACTTC. Residues: CSVKGGGRETQYF.

This chain connects TRBV6-2 or TRBV6-3 to TRBJ2-6; D is ambiguous. The V end was cut by 6 bases, the J end by 9 bases, with 6 bases between. The germline gives CDR1 MNHEY, CDR2 SVGEGT. CDR3 length equals 11 residues. The CDR3 sequence: CASSPLNVLTF. Written as DNA, the CDR3 is TGTGCCAGCAGCCCCCTCAACGTCCTGACTTTC.

This clonotype was seen a handful of times. This rearrangement joins TRBV5-1 to TRBJ2-7; the D gene is possibly TRBD1 (5 bases). Deletions cut 4 bases from V and 2 bases from J, with 16 bases between. The CDR3 runs 15 residues. Germline V CDR1 and CDR2: SGHRS, YFSETQ. Written as DNA, the CDR3 is TGCGCCAGCAGCCCCCTCGACAGTAATACCTACGAGCAGTACTTC. Protein product: CASSPLDSNTYEQYF.

The V and J genes are TRBV20-1 and TRBJ1-3; TRBD1 might be the D (6 bases). V lost 5 bases and J 3 bases, leaving 14 bases between the germline ends. This CDR3 region has 14 residues. Germline CDR1 is DFQATT and CDR2 is SNEGSKA (reference sequence). CDR3 sequence reads: CSALKGGVGNTIYF. CDR3 DNA: TGCAGTGCTCTAAAAGGGGGGGTTGGAAACACCATATATTTT.

This clonotype was seen a handful of times. The V call is TRBV20-1, the J call TRBJ2-1; TRBD2 matches 11 bases. V was pared by 1 base and J by 9 bases, with 8 bases of the junction left unmatched. The CDR3 length is 15 residues. The germline CDR1 and CDR2 sequences are DFQATT and SNEGSKA (reference sequence). The CDR3 bases are TGCAGTGCTAGAGGGGTAGCGGGAGGGCGGAGTGAGCAGTTCTTC. This sequence encodes CSARGVAGGRSEQFF.

This clonotype was detected ten times or more. This chain joins TRBV11-1 and TRBJ2-7; 8 bases fit TRBD2. The CDR3 runs to 15 residues. The germline CDR1 and CDR2 sequences are SGHAT and FQDESV (reference sequence). V shed 3 bases, J shed 1 base, and the junction held 5 bases outside the gene matches. Here the CDR3 DNA reads TGTGCCAGCAGCTTCTCAGCGGGAGAGTCCTACGAGCAGTACTTC. As protein: CASSFSAGESYEQYF.

CDR3 in amino acids: CSASNDQGATGGEQFF. The CDR3 coding sequence is TGCAGTGCTAGTAACGACCAGGGTGCTACAGGGGGTGAGCAGTTCTTC. The rearrangement links TRBV20-1 to TRBJ2-1, with TRBD1 matching over 8 bases. The CDR3 spans 16 residues. J lost 9 bases, V lost 3 bases, and 16 bases had no gene match. Germline V gene sequence: CDR1 DFQATT, CDR2 SNEGSKA (reference sequence).

This clonotype was picked up a small number of times. At one end the junction does not follow the germline gene, possibly because of a read error. The chain links TRBV7-7 to TRBJ2-2, with 7 bases matching TRBD2. CDR1 and CDR2 from the germline V gene are SSHAT and FNYEAQ (reference sequence). This CDR3 contains 17 residues. The CDR3 protein is CASSTAAGLGQTGELFF. As DNA, the CDR3 is TGTGCTAGCAGCACCGCAGCGGGGCTGGGGCAAACCGGGGAGCTGTTTTTT.

This clonotype was seen ten or more times. CDR3 protein: CASSLLGGTAAQETQYF. In nucleotides, the CDR3 is TGTGCCAGCAGTTTATTAGGAGGGACAGCCGCCCAAGAGACCCAGTACTTC. The chain has TRBV27 and TRBJ2-5, with a possible D match to TRBD1 (7 bases). V was shortened by 1 base and J by 1 base, with 16 bases between the two germline ends. The CDR3 covers 17 residues. Germline V gene data show CDR1 as MNHEY and CDR2 as SMNVEV (reference sequence).